This section outlines one T cell receptor beta chain sequence together with its context. CDR1 is LNHNV, CDR2 YYDKDF, per germline (reference sequence). V lost 1 base, J lost 8 bases, and 3 bases stayed unmatched. The CDR3 contains 13 residues. Clones were read by immunoSEQ multiplex PCR, and TCRdb kept only the in-frame ones, dropping some. The top ten clones hold 0.0095% to 0.011% of a sample with about 660,000 clones, 88% of them seen once. The data originate from a study of shared T cell receptors in the human thymus. The same specimen was also included in a second study, on human thymus T cells.

The gene calls are TRBV15 and TRBJ1-2; TRBD1 matches 8 bases. The sample consisted of thymocytes. The TCR was taken from a boy younger than two with a congenital heart defect. The CDR3 DNA sequence: TGTGCCACCAGCAGAGCCAGGGGGCGGGGCTACACCTTC. This encodes CATSRARGRGYTF.